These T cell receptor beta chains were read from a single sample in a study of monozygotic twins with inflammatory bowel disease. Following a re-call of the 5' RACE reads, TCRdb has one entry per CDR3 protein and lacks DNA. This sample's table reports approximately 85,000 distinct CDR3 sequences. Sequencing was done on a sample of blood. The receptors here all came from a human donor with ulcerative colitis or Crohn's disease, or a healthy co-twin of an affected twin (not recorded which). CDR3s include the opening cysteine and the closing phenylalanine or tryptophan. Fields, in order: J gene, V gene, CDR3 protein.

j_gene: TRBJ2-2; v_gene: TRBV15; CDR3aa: CATSTHPPTSGYTGELFF
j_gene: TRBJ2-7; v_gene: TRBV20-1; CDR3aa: CSASVVGASYEQYF
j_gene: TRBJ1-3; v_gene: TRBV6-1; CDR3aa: CASSPEAGRVWTIYF
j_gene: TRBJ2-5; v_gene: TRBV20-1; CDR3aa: CSARDLKRRETQYF
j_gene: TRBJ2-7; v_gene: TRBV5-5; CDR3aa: CASSLEGSGEQYF
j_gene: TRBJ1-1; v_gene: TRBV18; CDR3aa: CASSLYKDATEAFF
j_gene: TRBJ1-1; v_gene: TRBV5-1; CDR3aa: CASSLASGTEAFF
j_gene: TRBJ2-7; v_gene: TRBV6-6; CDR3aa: CASKAGGPAEQYF
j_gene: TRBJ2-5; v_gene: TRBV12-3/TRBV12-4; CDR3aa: CASSPMWGGGETQYF
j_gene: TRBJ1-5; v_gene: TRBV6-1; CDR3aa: CASSDHWTPVVQPQHF
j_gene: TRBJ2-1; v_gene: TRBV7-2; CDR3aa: CASSPREVGNEQFF
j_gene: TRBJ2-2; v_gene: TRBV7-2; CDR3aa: CASRHASGDTGELFF
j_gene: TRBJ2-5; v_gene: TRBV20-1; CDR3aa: CSPRRTLQETQYF
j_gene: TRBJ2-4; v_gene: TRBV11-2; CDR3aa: CASSLSPENIQYF
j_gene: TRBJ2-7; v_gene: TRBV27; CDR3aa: CASRGVTPQTQTYEQYF
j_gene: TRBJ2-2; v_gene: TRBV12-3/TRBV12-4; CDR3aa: CASSQALAGGPSISGELFF
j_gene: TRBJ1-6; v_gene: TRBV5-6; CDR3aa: CASSLWSGASSPLHF
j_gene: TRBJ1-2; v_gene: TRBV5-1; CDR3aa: CASSLESTEYGYTF
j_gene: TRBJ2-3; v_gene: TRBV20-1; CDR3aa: CSARPIAGGPADTQYF
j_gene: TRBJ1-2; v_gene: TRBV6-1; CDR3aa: CASSAPGSASGDGYTF
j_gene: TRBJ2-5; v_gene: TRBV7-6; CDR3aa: CASSASLGETQYF
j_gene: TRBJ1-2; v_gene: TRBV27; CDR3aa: CASSLSGAAAANYGYTF
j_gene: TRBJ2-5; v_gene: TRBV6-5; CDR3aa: CASSYSGTEQVTQYF
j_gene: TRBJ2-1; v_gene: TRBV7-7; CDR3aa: CASSVQSGEQFF
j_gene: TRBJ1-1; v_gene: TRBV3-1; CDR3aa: CASSHTQTANTEAFF
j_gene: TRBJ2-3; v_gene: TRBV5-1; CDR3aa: CASRPTGMADTQYF
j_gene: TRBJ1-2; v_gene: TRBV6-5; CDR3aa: CASRTLNYGYTF
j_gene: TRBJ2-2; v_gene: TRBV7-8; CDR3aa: CASSVEFVGELFF
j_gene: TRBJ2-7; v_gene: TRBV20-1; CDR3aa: CSARDWQGETYEQYF
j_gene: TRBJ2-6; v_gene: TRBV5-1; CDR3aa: CASSSVTSGANVLTF
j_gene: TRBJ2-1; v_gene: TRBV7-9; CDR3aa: CASSYSDSGNAYNEQFF
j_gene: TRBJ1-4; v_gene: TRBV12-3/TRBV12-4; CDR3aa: CASSWGATNEKLFF
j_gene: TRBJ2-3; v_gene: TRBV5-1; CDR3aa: CASSLELLAADTQYF
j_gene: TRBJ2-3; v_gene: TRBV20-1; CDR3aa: CSAVTGAPDTQYF
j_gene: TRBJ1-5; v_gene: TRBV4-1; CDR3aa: CASSQDAGQNYNQPQHF
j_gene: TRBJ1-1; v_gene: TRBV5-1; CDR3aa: CASSSGNTKASATEAFF
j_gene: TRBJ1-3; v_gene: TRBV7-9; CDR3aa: CASKGRTGGTGNTIYF
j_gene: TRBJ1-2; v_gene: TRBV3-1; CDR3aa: CASSPTRTGDNYGYTF
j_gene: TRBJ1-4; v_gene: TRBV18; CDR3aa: CASSPAGLGEKLFF
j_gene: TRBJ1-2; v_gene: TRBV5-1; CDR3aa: CASSIQDSYGYTF
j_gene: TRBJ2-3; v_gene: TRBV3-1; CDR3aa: CASSQTRQLLLDTQYF
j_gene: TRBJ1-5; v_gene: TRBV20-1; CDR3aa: CSARDQGHGNQPQHF
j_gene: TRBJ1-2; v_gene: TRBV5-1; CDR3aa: CASSLAGTGRNNYGYTF
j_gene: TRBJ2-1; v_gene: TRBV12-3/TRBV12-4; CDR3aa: CASSLRQGIYNEQFF
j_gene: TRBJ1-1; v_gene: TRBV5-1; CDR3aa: CASSSVIGVRSEAFF
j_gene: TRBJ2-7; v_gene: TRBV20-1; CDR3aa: CSAIGTSGGYEQYF
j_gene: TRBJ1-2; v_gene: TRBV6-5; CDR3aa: CASSLRTGASYGYTF
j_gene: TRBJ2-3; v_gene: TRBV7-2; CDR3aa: CASSLYEADTQYF
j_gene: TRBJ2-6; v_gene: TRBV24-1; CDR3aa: CATSAGGANVLTF
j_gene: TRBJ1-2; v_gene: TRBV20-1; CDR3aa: CSARARGRDYGYTF
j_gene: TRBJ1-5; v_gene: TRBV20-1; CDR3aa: CSAGTGNQPQHF
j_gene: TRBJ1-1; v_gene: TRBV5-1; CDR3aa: CASSLDSSTEAFF
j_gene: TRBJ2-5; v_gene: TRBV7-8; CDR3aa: CASSLGQGQVETQYF
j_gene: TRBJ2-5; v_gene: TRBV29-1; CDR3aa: CSVKPTWRSSGPQETQYF
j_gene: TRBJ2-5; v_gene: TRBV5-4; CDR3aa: CASSFWTELPETQYF
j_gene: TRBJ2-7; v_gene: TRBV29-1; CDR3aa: CSVLSGYEQYF
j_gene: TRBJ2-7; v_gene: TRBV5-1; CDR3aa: CASSFTDKNEQYF
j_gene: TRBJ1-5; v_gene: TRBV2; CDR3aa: CASSGNGLRQPQHF
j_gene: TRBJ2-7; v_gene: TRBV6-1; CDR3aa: CASSGNRDFYEQYF
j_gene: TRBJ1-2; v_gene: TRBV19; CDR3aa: CASSIQGVVRDGYTF